Presented here are 19 T cell receptor beta chains from one specimen sequenced in a study of CD8+ T cells in alopecia areata. Isolated RNA was reverse transcribed into cDNA used as the sequencing template. TCRdb's table, derived via immunoSEQ multiplex PCR, lists solely in-frame clones and lacks some. The top ten hold about 3.4% of the sample, which has 110,000 or so clones, 50% to 65% seen once. This sample's treatment: oral pan-JAK inhibitor, 5-10 mg twice daily. This specimen was CD4+ T cells sorted from blood, taken at week 24, from a patient treated with tofacitinib. The receptor source for this set is a human donor with alopecia areata.

The table lists this clone with a few counts. The chain has TRBV30 and TRBJ1-3; D unclear. Trimming left V 2 bases short and J 2 bases short, with 7 bases between. Germline CDR1 is GTSNPN and CDR2 is SVGIG (reference sequence). The CDR3 sequence is 13 residues long. CDR3 bases: TGTGCCTGGAGTCTGTTGGCTGGAAACACCATATATTTT. Protein: CAWSLLAGNTIYF.

The V gene is TRBV7-9, the J gene TRBJ2-5; 7 nucleotides line up with TRBD2. CDR3 length: 15 residues. Germline CDR1 SEHNR, CDR2 FQNEAQ (reference sequence). The ends lost 8 bases at V and 5 bases at J; junction bases unmatched: 14. As DNA, the CDR3 is TGTGCCAGCTCCTTGGGAGGGACCCTGCGGGAGACCCAGTACTTC. Residues: CASSLGGTLRETQYF. Using reference TRBV7-9 and TRBJ2-5 for the parts outside the CDR3, the full variable domain is DTGVSQNPRHKITKRGQNVTFRCDPISEHNRLYWYRQTLGQGPEFLTYFQNEAQLEKSRLLSDRFSAERPKGSFSTLEIQRTEQGDSAMYLCASSLGGTLRETQYFGPGTRLLVL.

CDR3 nucleotides: TGTGCCAGCAGCTTCGATGGCAATCAGCCCCAGCATTTT. Translated: CASSFDGNQPQHF. The gene calls are TRBV7-2 and TRBJ1-5; no definite D call. CDR3 length: 13 residues. Germline lookup yields CDR1 SGHTA and CDR2 FQGNSA. V lost 3 bases and J 2 bases, leaving 5 bases between the germline ends.

The V call is TRBV9, the J call TRBJ2-7; D might be TRBD1 (5 bases). The V end lost 4 bases, the J end lost 9 bases, and 20 bases lay between the germline ends. Germline lookup yields CDR1 SGDLS and CDR2 YYNGEE. The CDR3 has 14 amino acids. The CDR3 here is CASSPTDIPARQYF. CDR3 DNA sequence: TGTGCCAGCAGCCCCACGGACATTCCGGCAAGGCAGTACTTC.

In its sample, this clone was seen a few times. The rearrangement joins TRBV18 to TRBJ1-1; 8 bases match TRBD1. V was clipped by 1 base and J by 2 bases; unmatched bases: 6. Per germline, CDR1 KGHSH and CDR2 LQKENI. The CDR3 extends over 16 amino acids. The CDR3 spells CASSPQSGGANTEAFF. The DNA of the CDR3 is TGTGCCAGCTCACCACAGTCAGGGGGCGCTAACACTGAAGCTTTCTTT.

The chain joins TRBV5-1 to TRBJ2-1; D remains unclear. Deletions cut 2 bases from V and 7 bases from J, with 13 bases between. This CDR3 spans 14 amino acids. Germline lookup yields CDR1 SGHRS and CDR2 YFSETQ. DNA for the CDR3: TGCGCCAGCAGCTTACCGGATAAAGTGAATGAGCAGTTCTTC. As protein: CASSLPDKVNEQFF.

The V gene is TRBV25-1, the J gene TRBJ2-5; no clear D gene. Germline V gives CDR1 MGHDK, CDR2 SYGVNS. The germline V and J ends were trimmed by 1 base and 2 bases, with 5 bases remaining between them. The CDR3 consists of 13 residues. The CDR3 is CASSEWGQETQYF. The CDR3 nucleotides are TGTGCCAGCAGTGAATGGGGACAAGAGACCCAGTACTTC.

This clone was seen a handful of times. The rearrangement uses TRBV27 and TRBJ2-1; D perhaps matches TRBD2 (5 bases). The CDR3 is made up of 16 amino acids. From germline, CDR1 is MNHEY and CDR2 SMNVEV (reference sequence). V was trimmed by 3 bases and J by 3 bases, leaving 15 bases between them. Here the CDR3 reads CASSFPGKGNYNEQFF. The CDR3 DNA follows: TGTGCCAGCAGTTTCCCGGGGAAGGGTAACTACAATGAGCAGTTCTTC.

The chain joins TRBV11-1 to TRBJ1-2; a weak D match, TRBD1 (6 bases). Germline CDR1 SGHAT, CDR2 FQDESV (reference sequence). The CDR3 is made up of 14 amino acids. Trimming took 3 bases from V and 2 from J, leaving 10 bases between them. The CDR3 nucleotides read TGTGCCAGCAGCTTGGGACACCTAAACTATGGCTACACCTTC. Protein: CASSLGHLNYGYTF.

This chain joins TRBV6-6 and TRBJ1-1; no firm D call. Germline CDR1 reads MNHNY; CDR2 reads SVGAGI (reference sequence). Trimming pared 8 bases from V and 4 bases from J, leaving 14 bases between. The CDR3 length is 13 residues. The CDR3 spells CASSDWEATEAFF. The CDR3 nucleotides are TGTGCCAGCTCAGATTGGGAGGCCACTGAAGCTTTCTTT.

The chain carries TRBV7-2 and TRBJ1-2; 8 bases map to TRBD1. The CDR3 totals 14 residues. V dropped 4 bases and J dropped 4; count of bases not matched to a gene: 5. Germline CDR1 reads SGHTA; CDR2 reads FQGNSA. The CDR3 region is CASSSQGASYGYTF. The DNA for the CDR3 is TGTGCCAGCAGCTCCCAGGGGGCTTCCTATGGCTACACCTTC.

The CDR3 DNA reads as TGTGCCAGCAGTGACGACTCGAGGGGGCAGCCCCAGCATTTT. This translates into CASSDDSRGQPQHF. V is TRBV27 and J is TRBJ1-5; the D gene is possibly TRBD1 (6 bases). V dropped 5 bases and J dropped 7 bases, with 15 bases sitting between them. The length of the CDR3 is 14 residues. CDR1 is MNHEY and CDR2 is SMNVEV in the germline V gene (reference sequence).

This clone was recorded a few times. The chain combines TRBV5-1 with TRBJ2-1, with 9 positions matching TRBD2. CDR3 size: 14 residues. With 1 base clipped from V and 9 bases from J, the junction kept 5 bases outside the gene matches. The germline gives CDR1 SGHRS, CDR2 YFSETQ. The CDR3 sequence: CASSLMGLAGEQFF. The CDR3 bases are TGCGCCAGCAGCTTGATGGGACTAGCCGGTGAGCAGTTCTTC.

The chain is built from TRBV30 and TRBJ2-6, with D hard to call. V dropped 1 base and J dropped 0 bases, with 7 bases sitting between them. The CDR3 has 15 residues. CDR1 and CDR2 (germline): GTSNPN, SVGIG (reference sequence). This CDR3 reads CAWSAVSSGANVLTF. CDR3 coding DNA: TGTGCCTGGAGTGCGGTGAGCTCTGGGGCCAACGTCCTGACTTTC.

This clone was detected once. The V call is TRBV18, the J call TRBJ1-2; 7 nucleotides agree with TRBD1. J gave up 7 bases and V 3 bases, and 5 bases lay outside the gene matches. Germline V gene sequence: CDR1 KGHSH, CDR2 LQKENI. This CDR3 is built from 13 residues. CDR3 in amino acids: CASSPGQESGYTF. The CDR3, as DNA: TGTGCCAGCTCACCCGGACAGGAATCTGGCTACACCTTC.

The chain is built from TRBV29-1 and TRBJ2-5, with 7 bases that match TRBD1. The CDR3 is 12 amino acids. After removal of 7 bases from V and 5 bases from J, the junction contained 7 bases not matched to a gene. Germline V lookup: CDR1 SQVTM, CDR2 ANQGSEA. CDR3 protein: CSARRGSETQYF. The CDR3 DNA is TGCAGCGCTCGCAGGGGGTCGGAGACCCAGTACTTC. The full variable domain, in which reference TRBV29-1 and TRBJ2-5 provide the parts outside the CDR3, is SAVISQKPSRDICQRGTSLTIQCQVDSQVTMMFWYRQQPGQSLTLIATANQGSEATYESGFVIDKFPISRPNLTFSTLTVSNMSPEDSSIYLCSARRGSETQYFGPGTRLLVL.

The chain is built from TRBV30 and TRBJ1-6; perhaps TRBD1 as D (6 bases). Germline CDR1 and CDR2: GTSNPN and SVGIG (reference sequence). This CDR3 has 15 amino acids. Trimming shortened V by 4 bases and J by 6 bases, and 16 bases separated the two germline ends. CDR3 protein: CAWKGRGHVNSPLHF. The CDR3 region has the DNA TGTGCCTGGAAAGGACGGGGGCACGTTAATTCACCCCTCCACTTT.

Note on this clone: The same CDR3 is also encoded by other DNA sequences in this sample. The chain joins TRBV7-2 to TRBJ1-2, with D maybe TRBD1 (5 bases). This CDR3 has 14 residues. Germline CDR1 is SGHTA and CDR2 is FQGNSA. Between the trimmed V and J ends, which lost 3 bases and 4 bases, there was a span of 12 bases. CDR3 protein: CASSLGQGGYGYTF. The CDR3 DNA sequence: TGTGCCAGCAGCTTGGGGCAGGGTGGCTATGGCTACACCTTC.

This clone was picked up a small number of times. The chain combines TRBV6-6 with TRBJ2-3; D ambiguous. This CDR3 is 13 amino acids long. V was trimmed by 5 bases and J by 1 base, leaving 7 bases between them. Per germline, CDR1 MNHNY and CDR2 SVGAGI (reference sequence). In DNA form, the CDR3 reads TGTGCCAGCAGTCCCCCCGGCACAGATACGCAGTATTTT. Translated: CASSPPGTDTQYF.